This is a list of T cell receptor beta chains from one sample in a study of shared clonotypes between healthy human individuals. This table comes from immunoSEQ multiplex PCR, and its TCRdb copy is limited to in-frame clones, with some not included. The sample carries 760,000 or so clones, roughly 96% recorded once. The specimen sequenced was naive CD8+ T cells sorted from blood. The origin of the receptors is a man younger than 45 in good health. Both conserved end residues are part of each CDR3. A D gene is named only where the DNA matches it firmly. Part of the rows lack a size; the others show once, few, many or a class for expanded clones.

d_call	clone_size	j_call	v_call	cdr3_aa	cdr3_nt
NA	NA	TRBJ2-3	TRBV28	CASSLGRAGATPSTDTQYF	TGTGCCAGCAGTTTGGGCCGGGCAGGGGCGACCCCTAGCACAGATACGCAGTATTTT
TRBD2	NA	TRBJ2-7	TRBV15	CATSGAGANEQYF	TGTGCCACCAGCGGCGCGGGAGCAAACGAGCAGTACTTC
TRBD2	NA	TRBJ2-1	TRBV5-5	CASSQDLTSVSEQFF	TGTGCCAGCAGCCAGGACTTGACTAGCGTGAGTGAGCAGTTCTTC
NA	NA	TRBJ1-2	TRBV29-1	CSVEDTRGYGYTF	TGCAGCGTTGAAGATACCAGGGGCTATGGCTACACCTTC
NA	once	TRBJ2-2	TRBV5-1	CASDSTGYTGELFF	TGCGCCAGCGACAGTACGGGATACACCGGGGAGCTGTTTTTT
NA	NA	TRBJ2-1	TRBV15	CATSRDDRNLDNEQFF	TGTGCCACCAGCAGAGATGATCGGAATCTGGACAATGAGCAGTTCTTC
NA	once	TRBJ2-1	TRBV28	CASSRASRGFGDRPLEGQFF	TGTGCCAGCAGTCGGGCGAGCAGGGGCTTTGGGGATCGCCCTCTCGAAGGGCAGTTCTTC
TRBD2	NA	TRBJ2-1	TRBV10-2	CASSEGPGLAYYNEQFF	TGCGCCAGCAGTGAAGGGCCGGGACTAGCCTACTACAATGAGCAGTTCTTC
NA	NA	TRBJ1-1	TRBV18	CASSPLKNTEAFF	TGTGCCAGCTCACCACTTAAGAACACTGAAGCTTTCTTT
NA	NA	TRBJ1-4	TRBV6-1	CASSVRPYNEKLFF	TGTGCCAGCAGTGTTAGACCATATAATGAAAAACTGTTTTTT
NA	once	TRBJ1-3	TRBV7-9	CASSSREGTPISGNTIYF	TGTGCCAGCAGCTCGAGAGAAGGGACCCCAATCTCTGGAAACACCATATATTTT